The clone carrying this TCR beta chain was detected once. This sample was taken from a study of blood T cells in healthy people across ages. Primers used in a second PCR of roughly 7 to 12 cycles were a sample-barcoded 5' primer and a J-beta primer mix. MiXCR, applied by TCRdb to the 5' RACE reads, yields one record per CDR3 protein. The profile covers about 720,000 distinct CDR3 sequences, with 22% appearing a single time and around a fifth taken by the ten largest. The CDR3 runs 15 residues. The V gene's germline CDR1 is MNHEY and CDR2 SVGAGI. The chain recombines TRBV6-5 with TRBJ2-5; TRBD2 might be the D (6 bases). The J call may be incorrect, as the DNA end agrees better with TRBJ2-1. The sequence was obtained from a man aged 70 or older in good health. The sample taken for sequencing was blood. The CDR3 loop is CASSWGLLDSNEQFF. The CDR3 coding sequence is TGTGCCAGCAGCTGGGGACTCCTCGATTCGAATGAGCAGTTCTTC.